Shown below are 27 T cell receptor beta chains from a single sample sequenced in a study of CD8+ T cells in alopecia areata. TCR sequencing used cDNA made by reverse transcription of extracted RNA. The data were produced by immunoSEQ multiplex PCR, yet TCRdb's version contains in-frame clones alone and is incomplete. This repertoire shows approximately 160,000 clones, 55% to 75% found once; its top ten account for around 14%. The treatment was: oral pan-JAK inhibitor, 5-10 mg twice daily. The sample was CD4+ T cells sorted from blood, taken at week 24, from a patient treated with tofacitinib. These receptors originate from a human donor with alopecia areata.

The chain joins TRBV2 to TRBJ2-7; 9 nucleotides align to TRBD1. Germline V CDR1 and CDR2: SNHLY, FYNNEI. With 7 bases clipped from V and 3 bases from J, the junction kept 13 bases outside the gene matches. The CDR3 has 16 amino acids. The CDR3 region has the DNA TGTGCCAGCATGGGACCTGGGACAGGGAACAACTACGAGCAGTACTTC. Its protein product is CASMGPGTGNNYEQYF.

The V and J genes are TRBV7-8 and TRBJ1-1; D gene uncertain. Germline V gene sequence: CDR1 SGHVS, CDR2 FQNEAQ. CDR3 size: 15 residues. Trimming left V 5 bases short and J 6 bases short, with 19 bases between. The CDR3 DNA sequence: TGTGCCAGCAGCATCTACACTGGAGGAGGGTCTGAAGCTTTCTTT. The encoded protein is CASSIYTGGGSEAFF.

This clone was seen only a few times. The CDR3 sequence is CASSSFRPRGDTEAFF. The CDR3 nucleotides are TGTGCCAGCAGCTCGTTCAGGCCACGGGGGGACACTGAAGCTTTCTTT. The chain carries TRBV7-9 and TRBJ1-1; D possibly corresponds to TRBD1 (5 bases). This CDR3 is 16 amino acids long. Trimming shortened V by 4 bases and J by 3 bases, and 18 bases separated the two germline ends. CDR1 is SEHNR, CDR2 FQNEAQ, per germline (reference sequence).

The V call is TRBV2, the J call TRBJ2-7, with TRBD1 identical over 9 bases. Germline V gene sequence: CDR1 SNHLY, CDR2 FYNNEI. CDR3 length: 14 residues. V trimming: 6 bases; J trimming: 4 bases; junction bases outside the gene matches: 7. CDR3: CASSGLGTGYEQYF. In nucleotides, the CDR3 is TGTGCCAGCAGCGGCCTCGGGACAGGGTACGAGCAGTACTTC.

This clone appeared once. The chain couples TRBV7-8 to TRBJ2-2, with 9 bases fitting TRBD1. Looked up from germline, CDR1 is SGHVS and CDR2 is FQNEAQ. The CDR3 is 16 residues long. V dropped 1 base and J dropped 5; count of bases not matched to a gene: 5. For the CDR3, the DNA is TGTGCCAGCAGCTTAGTGGGACAGGGATTAACCGGGGAGCTGTTTTTT. It is translated as CASSLVGQGLTGELFF. The full variable domain, with the rest looked up from reference TRBV7-8 and TRBJ2-2, is GAGVSQSPRYKVAKRGQDVALRCDPISGHVSLFWYQQALGQGPEFLTYFQNEAQLDKSGLPSDRFFAERPEGSVSTLKIQRTQQEDSAVYLCASSLVGQGLTGELFFGEGSRLTVL.

This clone was detected once. The V call is TRBV29-1, the J call TRBJ1-2; D unresolved. CDR1 and CDR2 (germline): SQVTM, ANQGSEA. Between the trimmed V and J ends, which lost 5 bases and 8 bases, there was a span of 12 bases. The CDR3 has 11 amino acids. CDR3 sequence (DNA): TGCAGCGTTAGGTTAGGGAACGGCTACACCTTC. It is translated as CSVRLGNGYTF.

The CDR3 spells CSVERQGAGTEAFF. CDR3 sequence (DNA): TGCAGCGTTGAACGACAGGGGGCTGGCACTGAAGCTTTCTTT. The chain carries TRBV29-1 and TRBJ1-1; TRBD1 matches 10 bases. V trimming: 2 bases; J trimming: 4 bases; junction bases outside the gene matches: 4. This CDR3 comprises 14 residues. Germline values: CDR1 SQVTM, CDR2 ANQGSEA.

The chain joins TRBV27 to TRBJ1-2; possible D gene TRBD1, 5 bases. Germline CDR1 and CDR2: MNHEY and SMNVEV (reference sequence). V lost 7 bases and J lost 8, with 17 bases in between. The CDR3 runs to 13 residues. CDR3 DNA sequence: TGTGCCAGCAAAGGAGGAGGGGAGGGGGGCTACACCTTC. This codes for CASKGGGEGGYTF.

This clone appeared once. The V and J genes are TRBV2 and TRBJ2-3, with D unresolved. The germline CDR1 and CDR2 sequences are SNHLY and FYNNEI. The CDR3 runs 12 residues. V lost 7 bases, J lost 5 bases, and 10 bases lay in between. DNA for the CDR3: TGTGCCAGCAACCCAGCAAGAGATACGCAGTATTTT. Amino acids: CASNPARDTQYF.

J is TRBJ2-7 and V is TRBV6-5; D gene unclear. V lost 2 bases and J 1 base, leaving 12 bases between the germline ends. Germline V CDR1 and CDR2: MNHEY, SVGAGI. This CDR3 has 15 amino acids. CDR3 sequence reads: CASSYRVDTSYEQYF. CDR3 bases: TGTGCCAGCAGTTACCGTGTAGATACTTCCTACGAGCAGTACTTC.

This chain joins TRBV7-9 and TRBJ1-6; the match to TRBD1 covers 7 bases. Losses at the gene ends were 5 bases for V and 2 bases for J; bases not matched to a gene: 9. Germline V lookup: CDR1 SEHNR, CDR2 FQNEAQ (reference sequence). This CDR3 has 17 residues. The CDR3 is CASSPGTVPTYNSPLHF. The CDR3 DNA reads TGTGCCAGCAGCCCAGGGACAGTCCCCACCTATAATTCACCCCTCCACTTT.

The chain links TRBV29-1 to TRBJ1-4; maybe TRBD1 (6 bases). The germline V gene encodes CDR1 SQVTM and CDR2 ANQGSEA. CDR3 length: 13 residues. V was trimmed by 5 bases and J by 1 base, leaving 8 bases between them. The DNA for the CDR3 is TGCAGCGTTCGGGGGCGAACTAATGAAAAACTGTTTTTT. Amino acid sequence: CSVRGRTNEKLFF.

This rearrangement joins TRBV30 to TRBJ1-5; D is possibly TRBD1 (6 bases). Germline V gives CDR1 GTSNPN, CDR2 SVGIG (reference sequence). V was cut by 2 bases and J by 4 bases, with 9 bases left in between. CDR3 length: 13 amino acids. The CDR3 sequence is CAWSNTGNQPQHF. DNA of the CDR3: TGTGCCTGGAGTAACACAGGGAATCAGCCCCAGCATTTT.

V usage is TRBV21-1 and J usage is TRBJ1-1. TRBV21-1 is marked as a pseudogene. This CDR3 comprises 14 residues. The CDR3 region has the DNA TGTGCCAGCAGCAAGACCAGCCCGAACACTGAAGCTTTCTTT. Its protein is CASSKTSPNTEAFF.

The chain couples TRBV7-8 to TRBJ2-7, with D possibly being TRBD2 (5 bases). V lost 5 bases to trimming and J lost 7 bases, with 12 bases between them. This CDR3 region has 12 residues. Per germline, CDR1 SGHVS and CDR2 FQNEAQ. The CDR3 nucleotides read TGTGCCAGCAGCCACTCCCGGGGAGAGCAGTACTTC. It codes for CASSHSRGEQYF. The full variable domain, its missing parts supplied by reference TRBV7-8 and TRBJ2-7, is GAGVSQSPRYKVAKRGQDVALRCDPISGHVSLFWYQQALGQGPEFLTYFQNEAQLDKSGLPSDRFFAERPEGSVSTLKIQRTQQEDSAVYLCASSHSRGEQYFGPGTRLTVT.

The rearrangement uses TRBV5-1 and TRBJ2-1; TRBD2 agrees at 12 bases. V trimming: 3 bases; J trimming: 4 bases; junction bases outside the gene matches: 2. The germline V gene encodes CDR1 SGHRS and CDR2 YFSETQ. This CDR3 comprises 15 residues. CDR3 region: CASSSSGGVYNEQFF. The CDR3, as DNA: TGCGCCAGCAGCTCTAGCGGGGGGGTTTACAATGAGCAGTTCTTC.

The sample holds a few counts of this clone. The rearrangement links TRBV6-5 to TRBJ2-3; no firm D call. Deletions cut 6 bases from V and 6 bases from J, with 19 bases between. Germline V gives CDR1 MNHEY, CDR2 SVGAGI. The CDR3 contains 15 residues. CDR3 coding DNA: TGTGCCAGCAGAAAAGGACGGTCGAGCTCCGATACGCAGTATTTT. The encoded protein is CASRKGRSSSDTQYF.

The chain employs TRBV29-1 and TRBJ2-1; D is possibly TRBD2 (6 bases). Germline CDR1 SQVTM, CDR2 ANQGSEA. Trimming cost V 0 bases and J 7 bases, with 19 bases left between them. The CDR3 is 16 residues long. The CDR3 loop is CSVEEALARGGNEQFF. The CDR3 coding sequence is TGCAGCGTTGAAGAAGCCCTAGCGAGGGGAGGTAATGAGCAGTTCTTC.

Only a few counts were recorded for this clone. The CDR3, as DNA: TGTGCCAGCTCACCACGGCCGCTTATGAACGAGCAGTACTTC. It encodes CASSPRPLMNEQYF. This chain uses TRBV18 with TRBJ2-7; D is uncertain. Trimming took off 1 base at V and 5 bases at J, with 12 bases between the two ends. This CDR3 comprises 14 residues. Germline CDR1 reads KGHSH; CDR2 reads LQKENI.

The gene calls are TRBV27 and TRBJ2-7; the match to TRBD1 covers 9 bases. The CDR3 is 14 residues long. After removal of 7 bases from V and 2 bases from J, the junction contained 6 bases not matched to a gene. From germline, CDR1 is MNHEY and CDR2 SMNVEV (reference sequence). CDR3 loop: CASTATGGPYEQYF. The CDR3 region has the DNA TGTGCCAGCACCGCGACAGGGGGGCCCTACGAGCAGTACTTC.

V usage is TRBV4-1 and J usage is TRBJ1-1; D is possibly TRBD1 (5 bases). The V and J ends lost 1 base and 1 base respectively, with 10 bases between them. Germline V gene data show CDR1 as MGHRA and CDR2 as YSYEKL. This CDR3 spans 15 amino acids. CDR3 DNA: TGCGCCAGCAGCCAAGGGCCCCAGGGGAACACTGAAGCTTTCTTT. This gives the protein CASSQGPQGNTEAFF.

The V and J genes are TRBV6-1 and TRBJ2-5, with a weak D call TRBD1 (5 bases). The CDR3 has 13 residues. Germline V lookup: CDR1 MNHNS, CDR2 SASEGT. Trimming took 8 bases from V and 2 from J, leaving 12 bases between them. In DNA, the CDR3 is TGTGCCAGCCAGGGTGCGCGACAAGAGACCCAGTACTTC. It yields the protein CASQGARQETQYF.

The rearrangement joins TRBV11-3 to TRBJ1-6; D gene ambiguous. Germline-derived CDR1 and CDR2 are SGHNT and YENEEA. V was clipped by 0 bases and J by 5 bases, with 5 bases between them. The CDR3 is 14 residues long. CDR3 amino acids: CASSLEQNNSPLHF. CDR3 DNA: TGTGCCAGCAGCTTAGAACAGAATAATTCACCCCTCCACTTT.

The V call is TRBV9, the J call TRBJ2-3, with TRBD2 identical over 13 bases. V was clipped by 4 bases and J by 1 base; unmatched bases: 6. The CDR3 is 17 residues long. In germline, CDR1 is SGDLS, CDR2 YYNGEE. CDR3 residues: CASSFHGLAGGTDTQYF. The DNA for the CDR3 is TGTGCCAGCAGCTTCCACGGACTAGCGGGGGGCACAGATACGCAGTATTTT. Filled out from reference TRBV9 and TRBJ2-3, the complete variable domain reads DSGVTQTPKHLITATGQRVTLRCSPRSGDLSVYWYQQSLDQGLQFLIQYYNGEERAKGNILERFSAQQFPDLHSELNLSSLELGDSALYFCASSFHGLAGGTDTQYFGPGTRLTVL.

The chain recombines TRBV11-1 with TRBJ2-5, with TRBD2 as a possible D gene (5 bases). V lost 5 bases, J lost 5 bases, and 15 bases lay in between. CDR3 length: 14 amino acids. Per germline, CDR1 SGHAT and CDR2 FQDESV (reference sequence). The CDR3 DNA is TGTGCCAGCAGCCCCAAGCGGTCGCGGGAGACCCAGTACTTC. Its protein is CASSPKRSRETQYF.

As regards this clone: Other DNA sequences of this sample code for an identical CDR3. The CDR3 spells CASSLGGTDTQYF. In DNA form, the CDR3 reads TGCGCCAGCAGCTTGGGGGGCACAGATACGCAGTATTTT. The rearrangement links TRBV5-1 to TRBJ2-3, with D unclear. V lost 0 bases and J 1 base, leaving 3 bases between the germline ends. This CDR3 region has 13 residues. Per the germline V gene, CDR1 is SGHRS and CDR2 is YFSETQ. Full variable domain (remainder filled in from reference TRBV5-1 and TRBJ2-3): KAGVTQTPRYLIKTRGQQVTLSCSPISGHRSVSWYQQTPGQGLQFLFEYFSETQRNKGNFPGRFSGRQFSNSRSEMNVSTLELGDSALYLCASSLGGTDTQYFGPGTRLTVL.

In DNA, the CDR3 is TGTGCCAGCTCACCAAAGCACTCCTACGAGCAGTACTTC. Protein sequence: CASSPKHSYEQYF. The rearrangement uses TRBV18 and TRBJ2-7; no definite D call. The CDR3 has 13 amino acids. The germline CDR1 and CDR2 sequences are KGHSH and LQKENI. Trimming shortened V by 2 bases and J by 0 bases, and 5 bases separated the two germline ends.